These 27 T cell receptor beta chains were sequenced from one sample in a study of post-analysis software for immune sequencing data. Overall study results and limits: Five or six TRBV segments were significantly more frequent in patients than in controls. TRBV5-6, TRBV5-1 and TRBV20-1 were among these segments.

What these receptors recognize is not known. The authors incorporated unique molecular identifiers into the TCR beta cDNA libraries. One entry per CDR3 protein results from TCRdb running MiXCR on the PCR reads. The sample includes roughly 800,000 distinct CDR3 sequences, around 46% of them seen just once. Sequenced: blood. These receptors all stem from a girl aged 5-17 years with multiple sclerosis.

This clonotype is a singleton in its sample. The rearrangement uses TRBV7-9 and TRBJ1-1; D possibly corresponds to TRBD1 (5 bases). The CDR3 consists of 14 residues. V was trimmed by 4 bases and J by 1 base, leaving 10 bases between them. The germline V gene encodes CDR1 SEHNR and CDR2 FQNEAQ (reference sequence). CDR3 amino acids: CASSSFGGNTEAFF. CDR3 bases: TGTGCCAGCAGCTCCTTCGGGGGGAACACTGAAGCTTTCTTT.

This clonotype was seen a handful of times. This chain links TRBV29-1 with TRBJ1-2; D is possibly TRBD1 (6 bases). V gave up 1 base and J gave up 2 bases, with 11 bases separating them. CDR1 is SQVTM and CDR2 is ANQGSEA in the germline V gene. The CDR3 contains 14 residues. The CDR3 sequence: CSVEGGGGNYGYTF. The CDR3 coding sequence is TGCAGCGTTGAAGGAGGGGGGGGAAACTATGGCTACACCTTC.

The rearrangement joins TRBV10-2 to TRBJ2-3; the D is unclear. Trimming pared 3 bases from V and 4 bases from J, leaving 14 bases between. CDR3 size: 15 residues. The germline V gene has CDR1 WSHSY and CDR2 SAAADI. The CDR3 loop reads CASSDIAPAPDTQYF. DNA for the CDR3: TGCGCCAGCAGTGATATAGCTCCCGCCCCAGATACGCAGTATTTT.

The chain joins TRBV5-5 to TRBJ2-1, with a weak D call TRBD1 (5 bases). Germline V CDR1 and CDR2: SGHKS, YYEKEE (reference sequence). The V gene lost 3 bases and the J gene lost 1 base, with 11 bases spanning the gap. This CDR3 has 15 residues. CDR3 in DNA: TGTGCCAGCAGCTCTGATCCAGGGTCCTACAATGAGCAGTTCTTC. It specifies CASSSDPGSYNEQFF.

The chain combines TRBV4-2 with TRBJ2-3; D gene ambiguous. With 0 bases removed from V and 4 bases from J, the gap between germline ends came to 8 bases. This CDR3 is built from 14 residues. Germline V CDR1 and CDR2: LGHNA, YNFKEQ. CDR3 amino acids: CASSQDGRPDTQYF. The DNA of the CDR3 is TGTGCCAGCAGCCAAGATGGTAGGCCAGATACGCAGTATTTT.

This clonotype was seen only once. The chain links TRBV5-5 to TRBJ1-1; D is perhaps TRBD1 (5 bases). Germline values: CDR1 SGHKS, CDR2 YYEKEE (reference sequence). The CDR3 totals 14 residues. The ends were cut back, 4 bases at V and 3 bases at J, with 13 bases in the middle. The CDR3 region has the DNA TGTGCCAGCAGCCAGGGAGACGGATACACTGAAGCTTTCTTT. It yields the protein CASSQGDGYTEAFF.

The chain has TRBV6-5 and TRBJ2-7, with 10 bases aligning to TRBD2. Per the germline V gene, CDR1 is MNHEY and CDR2 is SVGAGI. With 6 bases clipped from V and 3 bases from J, the junction kept 8 bases outside the gene matches. The CDR3 contains 15 residues. This CDR3 reads CASSYSGRPHYEQYF. The CDR3 DNA reads as TGTGCCAGCAGCTATAGCGGGAGGCCACACTACGAGCAGTACTTC.

The DNA of the CDR3 is TGTGCCAGCAGCTCGAGGGGTTTGGGGGAGACCCAGTACTTC. Protein product: CASSSRGLGETQYF. The J gene is TRBJ2-5, the V gene TRBV12-3 or TRBV12-4; D might be TRBD1 or TRBD2, each matching 5 bases. Trimming cost V 6 bases and J 5 bases, with 16 bases left between them. The CDR3 consists of 14 residues.

This clonotype has only one observation. The J gene is TRBJ1-5, the V gene TRBV9; D remains unclear. The CDR3 spans 14 residues. The germline V and J ends were trimmed by 0 bases and 1 base, with 5 bases remaining between them. Germline values: CDR1 SGDLS, CDR2 YYNGEE. CDR3 DNA sequence: TGTGCCAGCAGCGTAGAACCCAGCAATCAGCCCCAGCATTTT. It codes for CASSVEPSNQPQHF.

V usage is TRBV20-1 and J usage is TRBJ2-1; unclear D gene. Trimming shortened V by 2 bases and J by 10 bases, and 15 bases separated the two germline ends. The CDR3 has 13 amino acids. The germline CDR1 and CDR2 sequences are DFQATT and SNEGSKA (reference sequence). The CDR3 coding sequence is TGCAGTGCTAGAATGACTGATACCTACGAGCAGTTCTTC. This sequence encodes CSARMTDTYEQFF.

The genes are TRBV5-1 and TRBJ2-1; a possible D gene is TRBD1 (6 bases). There are 15 residues in the CDR3. Germline V lookup: CDR1 SGHRS, CDR2 YFSETQ. Trimming removed 2 bases at V and 3 bases at J, with 12 bases between. The DNA for the CDR3 is TGCGCCAGCAGCTTAAAGGACAGTTTCTACAATGAGCAGTTCTTC. Protein sequence: CASSLKDSFYNEQFF.

The CDR3 sequence: CSARDPSGEPQHF. CDR3 nucleotide sequence: TGCAGTGCTAGAGACCCCTCTGGGGAGCCCCAGCATTTT. The chain couples TRBV20-1 to TRBJ1-5; D is unresolved. Trimming stripped 0 bases from V and 8 bases from J, with 11 bases between. CDR3 length: 13 amino acids. Germline V lookup: CDR1 DFQATT, CDR2 SNEGSKA (reference sequence).

In this sample, this clonotype turned up a few times. The chain couples TRBV12-3 or TRBV12-4 to TRBJ1-2; D is undetermined. The V gene lost 6 bases and the J gene lost 8 bases, with 19 bases spanning the gap. The CDR3 has 14 amino acids. The CDR3 DNA is TGTGCCAGCAGCTCCGGGCCCCCGCGTTCCGGCTACACCTTC. This translates into CASSSGPPRSGYTF.

This clonotype was observed a few times. The V and J genes are TRBV27 and TRBJ2-1; perhaps TRBD1 as D (6 bases). V lost 3 bases and J lost 4, with 10 bases in between. CDR1 MNHEY and CDR2 SMNVEV come from the germline V gene (reference sequence). The CDR3 consists of 14 residues. The CDR3, as DNA: TGTGCCAGCAGTTTCCCAGGGGAGTACAATGAGCAGTTCTTC. Protein sequence: CASSFPGEYNEQFF.

The J gene is TRBJ2-1, the V gene TRBV7-9; 9 bases fit TRBD1. The V gene's germline CDR1 is SEHNR and CDR2 FQNEAQ (reference sequence). The CDR3 sequence is 15 residues long. V lost 0 bases and J lost 14; bases outside the gene matches: 11. CDR3 sequence reads: CASSLATGQGLKEFF. CDR3 sequence (DNA): TGTGCCAGCAGCTTAGCGACTGGACAGGGGTTGAAGGAGTTCTTC. Based on the CDR3 plus reference TRBV7-9 and TRBJ2-1, the full variable domain is DTGVSQNPRHKITKRGQNVTFRCDPISEHNRLYWYRQTLGQGPEFLTYFQNEAQLEKSRLLSDRFSAERPKGSFSTLEIQRTEQGDSAMYLCASSLATGQGLKEFFGPGTRLTVL.

This clonotype was recorded a few times. The chain combines TRBV4-1 with TRBJ2-7; maybe TRBD2 (5 bases). This CDR3 has 17 residues. V gave up 0 bases and J gave up 0 bases, with 15 bases separating them. Germline V gene lookup returns CDR1 MGHRA and CDR2 YSYEKL. CDR3 region: CASSQDIPSGLSYEQYF. CDR3 coding DNA: TGCGCCAGCAGCCAAGATATTCCCAGCGGCCTCTCCTACGAGCAGTACTTC.

The chain recombines TRBV20-1 with TRBJ2-3, with 7 positions matching TRBD1. Germline CDR1 and CDR2: DFQATT and SNEGSKA (reference sequence). This CDR3 region has 19 residues. The V gene end was trimmed by 1 base and the J gene end by 4 bases; junction bases not matched to a gene: 20. The DNA of the CDR3 is TGCAGTGCTAGAGCCGCAAGGCCGGAACAGGGGTATGAATCAGATACGCAGTATTTT. Amino acids: CSARAARPEQGYESDTQYF.

This clonotype turned up a few times. This chain connects TRBV7-6 to TRBJ2-1, with D possibly matching TRBD2 (5 bases). The V gene lost 3 bases and the J gene lost 0 bases, with 9 bases spanning the gap. The CDR3 extends over 15 amino acids. The germline V gene encodes CDR1 SGHVS and CDR2 FNYEAQ. This CDR3 is CASSFAGPSYNEQFF. The DNA for the CDR3 is TGTGCCAGCAGCTTTGCGGGTCCCTCCTACAATGAGCAGTTCTTC.

This chain uses TRBV28 with TRBJ2-4, with a possible D match to TRBD2 (5 bases). The better agreement between TRBJ2-7 and the DNA end casts doubt on the J call. CDR1 and CDR2 (germline): MDHEN, SYDVKM. The length of the CDR3 is 13 residues. The DNA for the CDR3 is TGTGCCAGCATGCCAGGCGGGTCCTACGAGCAGTACTTC. Its translation: CASMPGGSYEQYF.

The chain is built from TRBV12-3 or TRBV12-4 and TRBJ2-7; D assignment may be TRBD1 or TRBD2 (5 bases each). This CDR3 is 16 amino acids long. The V gene lost 1 base and the J gene lost 6 bases, with 19 bases spanning the gap. The CDR3 region is CASSLGGTGPGIEQYF. The CDR3 coding sequence is TGTGCCAGCAGTTTAGGGGGTACGGGGCCGGGTATCGAGCAGTACTTC.

With regard to this clonotype: One junction end disagrees with the germline gene, perhaps due to a read error. The chain links TRBV2 to TRBJ2-1; TRBD1 matches at 9 bases. Looked up from germline, CDR1 is SNHLY and CDR2 is FYNNEI. The CDR3 loop spans 12 amino acids. CDR3 DNA sequence: TGTGCCACACGAACAGGGGGCAATGGGCAGTTCTTC. This sequence encodes CATRTGGNGQFF.

The sample holds a few counts of this clonotype. The V and J genes are TRBV11-2 and TRBJ2-1, with a possible D match to TRBD2 (6 bases). CDR1 and CDR2 from the germline V gene are SGHAT and FQNNGV. The CDR3 length is 16 residues. The germline V and J ends were trimmed by 5 bases and 9 bases, with 23 bases remaining between them. CDR3 sequence: CASSPLVGLGGGEQFF. CDR3 nucleotide sequence: TGTGCCAGCAGCCCCCTCGTGGGACTGGGGGGAGGTGAGCAGTTCTTC.

This chain connects TRBV20-1 to TRBJ2-7; D is uncertain. Germline V lookup: CDR1 DFQATT, CDR2 SNEGSKA (reference sequence). The CDR3 is 15 residues long. V was pared by 0 bases and J by 0 bases, with 12 bases between. The CDR3 here is CSARDISPSSYEQYF. The CDR3 DNA is TGCAGTGCTAGAGATATAAGTCCCAGCTCCTACGAGCAGTACTTC.

The sample holds a few counts of this clonotype. CDR3 in DNA: TGTGCCAGCAGTTTAGGGGGTCTGGGTTTAGAGACCCAGTACTTC. Residues: CASSLGGLGLETQYF. The J gene is TRBJ2-5, the V gene TRBV12-3 or TRBV12-4; D gene unclear. This CDR3 has 15 amino acids. Trimming cost V 1 base and J 4 bases, with 13 bases left between them.

This chain uses TRBV7-8 with TRBJ2-7, with D possibly being TRBD1 (6 bases). Per germline, CDR1 SGHVS and CDR2 FQNEAQ. V was trimmed by 5 bases and J by 2 bases, leaving 16 bases between them. The CDR3 runs to 15 residues. The CDR3 is CASSQGDKVAYEQYF. CDR3 nucleotide sequence: TGTGCCAGCAGCCAAGGGGACAAAGTGGCCTACGAGCAGTACTTC.

V and J are TRBV28 and TRBJ2-1; D is perhaps TRBD1 (5 bases). The CDR3 has 14 amino acids. Trimming removed 3 bases at V and 4 bases at J, with 10 bases between. Germline V lookup: CDR1 MDHEN, CDR2 SYDVKM. CDR3 protein: CASSLGQPYNEQFF. CDR3 DNA: TGTGCCAGCAGTTTGGGGCAGCCGTACAATGAGCAGTTCTTC.

The chain uses TRBV6-5 and TRBJ1-2; maybe TRBD1 (5 bases). This CDR3 is built from 13 residues. Per germline, CDR1 MNHEY and CDR2 SVGAGI. Trimming removed 7 bases from V and 2 bases from J, with 11 bases in between. CDR3 nucleotide sequence: TGTGCCAGCACCCGGGACGGAAACTATGGCTACACCTTC. The encoded protein is CASTRDGNYGYTF.